This is a list of T cell receptor beta chains from one sample in a study of cytomegalovirus exposure and HLA in healthy donors. Clones were read by immunoSEQ multiplex PCR, and TCRdb kept only the in-frame ones, dropping some. The profile shows some 120,000 clones, 60% to 80% of them singletons. Sequenced material: PBMCs. The source is a man in his forties or fifties in good health and CMV-seronegative. Both conserved end residues are part of each CDR3. Fields, in order: CDR3 DNA, CDR3 protein, D gene, clone size, V gene, J gene. A D gene is named only where the DNA matches it firmly. A clone size is listed for some rows: how often the clone was seen (once, few, many), or a class if it is expanded.

TGTGCCAGCAGCCCAGGGACAGCTAGCACAGATACGCAGTATTTT	CASSPGTASTDTQYF	TRBD1	few	TRBV7-9	TRBJ2-3
TGCGCCACCAGCAGGGGAGGACAGGACATGTATCAGCCCCAGCATTTT	CATSRGGQDMYQPQHF	TRBD1	NA	TRBV15	TRBJ1-5
TGTGCCAGCAGTCCCCCCACGGGACAGGGGTATGAGCAGTACTTC	CASSPPTGQGYEQYF	TRBD1	NA	TRBV28	TRBJ2-7
TGTGCCAGCAGCTTTGGGCTAGCGACGAACACCGGGGAGCTGTTTTTT	CASSFGLATNTGELFF	NA	NA	TRBV5-6	TRBJ2-2
TGTGCCTGGGGCCGGGACAGGCCCTATGGCTACACCTTC	CAWGRDRPYGYTF	TRBD1	many	TRBV30	TRBJ1-2
TGTGCCACCCAAGGGGGCCAAGAGACCCAGTACTTC	CATQGGQETQYF	NA	few	TRBV10-3	TRBJ2-5
TGTGCCATCAGTGAGGGGACAGCCAACTATGGCTACACCTTC	CAISEGTANYGYTF	TRBD1	NA	TRBV10-3	TRBJ1-2
TGTGCCAGCAGTGATCTCGGACTAGATCTTAAGACCCAGTACTTC	CASSDLGLDLKTQYF	TRBD2	NA	TRBV2	TRBJ2-5
TGTGCCAGCTCACCTCGGCTGACAGCCACTGATCAGCCCCAGCATTTT	CASSPRLTATDQPQHF	NA	NA	TRBV18	TRBJ1-5
TGTGCCAGCAGCCCTCAAGGGGTCTCCTACGAGCAGTACTTC	CASSPQGVSYEQYF	NA	NA	TRBV27	TRBJ2-7